This T cell receptor (beta chain) comes out of a study of T-cell reconstitution after alpha-beta-depleted transplantation in children. This clonotype turned up a few times. The antigen remains undetermined. The CDR3 contains 14 residues. CDR1 SGHKS and CDR2 YYEKEE come from the germline V gene (reference sequence). Trimming took 7 bases from V and 7 from J; bases not matched to a gene: 8. Unique molecular identifiers were incorporated when the TCRbeta library was constructed. TCRdb re-called the PCR reads with MiXCR, one entry per CDR3 protein. Of about 580,000 distinct CDR3 sequences listed, 25% to 30% were seen once; the top ten hold 35% to 40%. Findings of the study overall: There were some patients whose high TCRbeta diversity at day 60 came from surviving recipient T cells and thymic progenitors. There were reportedly several hundred expanded graft clones from which alpha-beta T cells came about two months after transplant. T-cell numbers and diversity one year post-transplant derived largely from freshly generated T cells.

The chain is built from TRBV5-5 and TRBJ1-4; 9 bases agree with TRBD1. The source was PBMCs, collected before TCRalphabeta/CD19-depleted stem cell transplant. The TCR originated in a boy younger than two with Wiskott-Aldrich syndrome, due to receive a stem cell transplant. CDR3 loop: CASRITGGVEKLFF. The CDR3 nucleotides read TGTGCCAGCCGGATTACAGGGGGCGTTGAAAAACTGTTTTTT.